This TCR beta chain is from a study of cytomegalovirus exposure and HLA in healthy donors. Trimming took off 0 bases at V and 5 bases at J, with 7 bases between the two ends. This CDR3 is 13 amino acids long. Study-wide results and caveats: The availability of immune exposure information extended only to CMV serostatus.

As for this clone: Its matching antigen is unknown.

Everyone who donated was a healthy bone marrow donor. Donors likely had unrecorded immune exposures despite being nominally healthy when sampled. The study ran its PCR with 60 Vbeta and 13 Jbeta primers. Using immunoSEQ multiplex PCR, the repertoire was profiled, and TCRdb retains in-frame clones only, with some absent. The table includes about 110,000 clones, about 80% detected once. J is TRBJ1-1 and V is TRBV23-1, with a weak D call TRBD1 (5 bases). TRBV23-1 is reported as an ORF; its role is uncertain. This TCR came from a woman aged 45 to 65 in good health and CMV-seropositive. Sequencing input: PBMCs. CDR3 bases: TGCGCCAGCAGTCAATCCCCAGGGACTGAAGCTTTCTTT. Its translation is CASSQSPGTEAFF.